This T cell receptor (beta chain) originates from a study of T-cell memory formation after mild COVID-19. Study findings and constraints: Among CD4+ contracting clones, most were CM and EM, and CD8+ ones EMRA. Whereas later expanders leaned CD4+, clones contracting day 15 to 85 showed a balanced CD4/CD8 makeup. Clones from the second wave (peaking day 37) had unconfirmed SARS-CoV-2 specificity.

A note on this clonotype: The target antigen is unknown.

The CDR3 has 15 amino acids. Trimming took 6 bases from V and 7 from J, leaving 21 bases between them. TCR alpha and TCR beta cDNA libraries carrying sample barcodes and UMIs were produced by 5'RACE using constant-segment primers. MiXCR was run by TCRdb on the 5' RACE reads, yielding one entry per CDR3 protein. The table records approximately 210,000 distinct CDR3 sequences, around 30% of them present only once. The sequence was collected from an adult woman who had mild COVID-19 (a few samples of this study predate the infection). Cell type and time point are not known. Input material: PBMCs or a T cell subset sorted from them (not recorded which). V and J are TRBV12-3 or TRBV12-4 and TRBJ1-1, with D maybe TRBD1 (5 bases). The CDR3 sequence is CASSLPWGRVSEAFF. Here the CDR3 DNA reads TGTGCCAGCAGCCTCCCCTGGGGCAGGGTGAGTGAAGCTTTCTTT.